Listed below are T cell receptor beta chains from one sample, sequenced in a study of human T cells and chemical hapten exposure. MiXCR, run by TCRdb on the RACE reads, gives a single entry per CDR3 protein. The repertoire consists of tens of thousands of distinct CDR3 sequences, with approximately 11% occurring once and the leading ten covering under 5%. Sequenced here: whole blood, sampled in connection with sensitization to the hapten diphenylcyclopropenone (DPC). The source of these receptors is a woman in her forties with alopecia areata. Some clones in this sample may be carry-over from other donors' samples. Both conserved end residues are part of each CDR3. D genes are given only for firm matches. The size entry is marked missing in some rows and otherwise reads once, few, many or a size class.

d_call j_call clone_size v_call cdr3_nt cdr3_aa
- TRBJ1-5 - TRBV21-1 TGTGCCAGCAGCAAAACCGGGGTTAGCAATCAGCCCCAGCATTTT CASSKTGVSNQPQHF
- TRBJ1-1 few TRBV18 TGTGCCAGCTCACCACCGGCTAACACTGAAGCTTTCTTT CASSPPANTEAFF
- TRBJ1-2 few TRBV4-1 TGCGCCAGCAGCCAAGGGGCCCCAGTGGGCTATGGCTACACCTTC CASSQGAPVGYGYTF
TRBD2 TRBJ2-3 many TRBV20-1 TGCAGTGCTGGGACTAGCGGGGGAACGCAGTATTTT CSAGTSGGTQYF
- TRBJ2-6 few TRBV5-5 TGTGCCAGCAGCCACGACCGGGCTGGGGCCAACGTCCTGACTTTC CASSHDRAGANVLTF
- TRBJ1-2 many TRBV29-1 TGCAGCGTGGCCCCAGGACTCTATGGCTACACCTTC CSVAPGLYGYTF
TRBD1 TRBJ1-1 - TRBV5-6 TGTGCCAGCAGCTTCCCGGACAGGGTTGCCACTGAAGCTTTCTTT CASSFPDRVATEAFF
- TRBJ1-1 - TRBV6-2/TRBV6-3 TGTGCCAGCAGTCCGATGACAGGGAACACTGAAGCTTTCTTT CASSPMTGNTEAFF
TRBD2 TRBJ2-7 few TRBV6-2/TRBV6-3 TGTGCCAGCAGTTACGGGGTAGCGGGAAGCGAGCAGTACTTC CASSYGVAGSEQYF
TRBD1 TRBJ1-2 - TRBV20-1 TGCAGTGCTACTGACAGGGGGCAGGACTATGGCTACACCTTC CSATDRGQDYGYTF
- TRBJ1-6 many TRBV11-2 TGTGCCAGCAGCTCCGACGGCGTCGGCTTTATTTCACCCCTCCACTTT CASSSDGVGFISPLHF
- TRBJ1-5 many TRBV29-1 TGCAGCGTAAAAGCGGGGCCGGGGAATCAGCCCCAGCATTTT CSVKAGPGNQPQHF
- TRBJ2-1 few TRBV6-6 TGTGCCAGCAGTTACACTTCCGGGACTCAAGATGAGCAGTTCTTC CASSYTSGTQDEQFF
TRBD1 TRBJ2-3 - TRBV7-9 TGTGCCAGCAGCTCCCGGGACAGCTTAGATACGCAGTATTTT CASSSRDSLDTQYF
- TRBJ1-2 - TRBV29-1 TGCAGCGTTGTGGAACAGGTTTATGGCTACACCTTC CSVVEQVYGYTF
- TRBJ2-4 many TRBV29-1 TGCAGCGTTGAAGGCCAGGGTGGCATTCAGTACTTC CSVEGQGGIQYF
TRBD2 TRBJ2-5 - TRBV29-1 TGCAGCGTTGAAGGGACTAGCGGGTACGGAGAGACCCAGTACTTC CSVEGTSGYGETQYF
TRBD1 TRBJ1-5 many TRBV6-2/TRBV6-3 TGTGCCAGCAGTAAGGACAGGACCGCTTATAGCAATCAGCCCCAGCATTTT CASSKDRTAYSNQPQHF
- TRBJ1-1 many TRBV7-2 TGTGCCAGCAGCTTCGCCCGGACAACCGAAGCTTTCTTT CASSFARTTEAFF
TRBD2 TRBJ2-3 many TRBV7-2 TGTGCCAGCAGCTTAGGCGGGGCGGGGGGCGCACAGGATACGCAGTATTTT CASSLGGAGGAQDTQYF
TRBD2 TRBJ2-1 few TRBV7-9 TGTGCCAGCAGCGTTAGCGGGGGGGCAGGTGAGCAGTTCTTC CASSVSGGAGEQFF
- TRBJ2-3 many TRBV20-1 TGCAGTGCCGACCATTCCGATACGCAGTATTTT CSADHSDTQYF
- TRBJ2-7 - TRBV9 TGTGCCAGCAGTCCGACAAACCGTTGGGAGCAGTACTTC CASSPTNRWEQYF
- TRBJ2-5 few TRBV19 TGTGCCAGTAGTATCGAAGGGGCGGAGACCCAGTACTTC CASSIEGAETQYF
TRBD1 TRBJ2-3 few TRBV20-1 TGCAGTGCGGACAGGGGAGGAGATACGCAGTATTTT CSADRGGDTQYF
- TRBJ2-2 - TRBV11-2 TGTGCCAGCACTCTTCCTTGGGGGGACGGTGGCACCGGGGAGCTGTATTTT CASTLPWGDGGTGELYF
- TRBJ2-3 - TRBV20-1 TGCAGTGCGGGGGGGCTGGTACCGTTTGGGACAGATACGCAGTATTTT CSAGGLVPFGTDTQYF
TRBD1 TRBJ1-2 - TRBV19 TGTGCCAGTAGTGCGGACAGGGGACACTACACCTTC CASSADRGHYTF
TRBD2 TRBJ2-5 few TRBV2 TGTGCCAGCAGTTCTAGCGGGGGCAGCCAGTACTTC CASSSSGGSQYF
TRBD2 TRBJ2-1 medium-sized TRBV11-2 TGTGCCAGCAGCTTAGTATCAGGGACTAGCGGGAGAGGGAATGAGCAGTTCTTC CASSLVSGTSGRGNEQFF
- TRBJ2-7 - TRBV11-2 TGTGCCAGCAGCCCACAGACTAGGGGCCTCGGGAAGCAGTACTTC CASSPQTRGLGKQYF
- TRBJ2-1 few TRBV7-2 TGTGCCAGCAGCTTAGCGACGGGACTCGGCGGCAATGAGCAGTTCTTC CASSLATGLGGNEQFF
TRBD1 TRBJ2-7 many TRBV27 TGTGCCAGCAGTTTGGGATCAGGGGGCTCCTACGAGCAGTACTTC CASSLGSGGSYEQYF
- TRBJ1-1 few TRBV7-8 TGTGCCGCAAAGGGGATCATGAACACTGAAGCTTTCTTT CAAKGIMNTEAFF
- TRBJ2-5 few TRBV21-1 TGTGCCAGCAGCAAAGCTGGCAGCCAAGAGACCCAGTACTTC CASSKAGSQETQYF
- TRBJ2-5 many TRBV27 TGTGCCACCATGGGGCATTCGGAGACCCAGTACTTC CATMGHSETQYF
TRBD2 TRBJ2-1 - TRBV7-3 TGTGCCAGCAGCGTCGGGACTAGCGGGGACGAGCAGTTCTTC CASSVGTSGDEQFF
TRBD2 TRBJ2-6 - TRBV12-3/TRBV12-4 TGTGCCAGCAGACTCCCCGAGGGGAGGGCTGGGGCCAACGTCCTGACTTTC CASRLPEGRAGANVLTF
TRBD1 TRBJ2-5 many TRBV7-2 TGTGCCAGCAGCTTATCTCGACAGGGGGTTGAGACCCAGTACTTC CASSLSRQGVETQYF
- TRBJ1-1 once TRBV20-1 TGCAGTGCTCCGGCGGGCAGCAAAGATGAAGCTTTCTTT CSAPAGSKDEAFF
- TRBJ2-2 many TRBV6-2/TRBV6-3 TGTGCCAGCAACTACCGAACCGGGGAGCTGTTTTTT CASNYRTGELFF
TRBD2 TRBJ2-1 many TRBV12-3/TRBV12-4 TGTGCCAGCAGCATAACTAGCGGGAGGGTCGGTGAGCAGTTCTTC CASSITSGRVGEQFF
- TRBJ1-2 few TRBV3-1 TGTGCCAGCAGCATCGCGTCGGGTGGCTACACCTTC CASSIASGGYTF
TRBD2 TRBJ2-3 - TRBV29-1 TGCAGCATAAGAAGCGGGAGGTCGACAGATACGCAGTATTTT CSIRSGRSTDTQYF
TRBD1 TRBJ2-7 many TRBV27 TGTGCCAGCAGTTTAACGGCCCGGGCCAGACAGGGGACTTCATACGAGCAGTACTTC CASSLTARARQGTSYEQYF
TRBD1 TRBJ1-4 few TRBV7-9 TGTGCCAGCAGCCGGGCGGACAGGGGTAATGAAAAACTGTTTTTT CASSRADRGNEKLFF
- TRBJ1-2 many TRBV7-3 TGTGCCAGCCAATCGGGGCCCGGCTATGGCTACACCTTC CASQSGPGYGYTF
- TRBJ1-4 once TRBV2 TGTGCCAGCAGTGGGAACAAGGCTCCCGAAAAACTGTTTTTT CASSGNKAPEKLFF
- TRBJ2-1 - TRBV28 TGTGCCAGCAGTTCGGGCCGGGACAATGAGCAGTTCTTC CASSSGRDNEQFF
- TRBJ2-3 many TRBV7-6 TGTGCCAGCAGCCCTAGCGTAACTAGCACAGATACGCAGTATTTT CASSPSVTSTDTQYF
- TRBJ2-1 - TRBV15 TGTGCCACCAGCGTCAAGACAGGTAGCTACAATGAGCAGTTCTTC CATSVKTGSYNEQFF
- TRBJ1-3 - TRBV2 TGTGCCAGCAAACCCCTCCCTGGAAACACCATATATTTT CASKPLPGNTIYF